This T cell receptor beta chain was retrieved from a study of a mutant IDH1 vaccine in newly diagnosed glioma (dated by TCRdb to 2020 to 2023). As for the study more broadly: In the chemotherapy-containing groups, vaccination started alongside temozolomide cycles, whereas in patients who had radiotherapy alone it started 4-6 weeks after radiotherapy. Prior to enrollment, standard therapy consisting of radiotherapy alone, temozolomide alone, or radiochemotherapy with temozolomide had been administered to patients, with the combination being received by most patients. Longitudinal TCRB deep sequencing was done for 25 to 30 treated patients, wherever samples were available for exploratory analyses. Six visits were used for peripheral blood collection: V03 (baseline), V05, V07, V10, V12 and V13. Of the 25 to 40 patients who were treated, around 60% were male and about 40% were female, and the mean age was approximately 40 years. The week-35 safety follow-up took place at visit V12, and the week-47 end of study took place at visit V13.

Per the germline V gene, SGHDT is the CDR1 and YYEEEE is the CDR2. The CDR3, cysteine through phenylalanine, is 16 amino acids long. Left in the record is the CDR3 DNA by itself, 48 bases read in frame from the first base. The time point label for this specimen denotes: week 47, end of study. Every vaccine dose consisted of 300 ug of a 20-mer mutant IDH1 peptide in Montanide, administered subcutaneously together with topical imiquimod. Eight vaccinations were administered to patients in weeks 1, 3, 5, 7, 11, 15, 19 and 23, corresponding to visits V03 through V10. All donors had newly diagnosed IDH1-mutant astrocytomas of WHO grade 3 or 4 that showed loss of nuclear ATRX. The samples were drawn from NOA16, a multicentre, single-arm, open-label phase I trial in Germany that tested a mutant IDH1 peptide vaccine in humans for the first time. Genomic DNA for TCRB sequencing was extracted from EDTA blood using the DNeasy Blood and Tissue Kit.

The library was obtained by the immunoSEQ multiplex PCR assay. The hsTCRB Kit was used according to the manufacturer's protocol to amplify rearranged TCR beta chain sequences. TCRB libraries were sequenced on an Illumina MiSeq. The published analysis was carried out like this. Demultiplexing, trimming and gene mapping were performed with the kit vendor's proprietary platform. Not all clones reach the TCRdb copy of this immuneACCESS table, which keeps in-frame sequences only. Checked studies attribute under half of the gap to unresolved V genes and leave the rest unexplained. V, J and clone size derive from that table, while D and trimming were established from the DNA sequence. The sample records 30,000 or so clones, about 92% of which are singletons. The top ten clones comprise about 2% of the sample. Worth noting for this clone: The clone's antigen remains unknown. The record has no base qualities; no much larger clone is one base away.

What the research found in general, with its limitations: Across multiple MHC alleles, vaccine-induced immune responses were seen in 85% to 95% of patients. The authors stated that sample limitations prevented analyses of patient blood samples from being reproduced. Pseudoprogression appeared unrelated to alterations in the top peripheral T cell clonotypes detected by TCRB sequencing. Availability determined which PBMC samples were chosen for TCRB deep sequencing.

The rearrangement joined TRBV5-6 to TRBJ2-5, with 9 middle bases fitting TRBD1. Near its end, the DNA agrees better with TRBJ2-7, so the J call may be wrong. The TCR comes from a man in his forties with glioma. This specimen consisted of PBMCs, obtained from a glioma patient whose treatment included an IDH1 peptide vaccine. The CDR3 has the sequence CASSLAPGTGYYEQYF. The sequenced DNA is TGTGCCAGCAGCTTGGCCCCGGGGACAGGGTACTACGAGCAGTACTTC.